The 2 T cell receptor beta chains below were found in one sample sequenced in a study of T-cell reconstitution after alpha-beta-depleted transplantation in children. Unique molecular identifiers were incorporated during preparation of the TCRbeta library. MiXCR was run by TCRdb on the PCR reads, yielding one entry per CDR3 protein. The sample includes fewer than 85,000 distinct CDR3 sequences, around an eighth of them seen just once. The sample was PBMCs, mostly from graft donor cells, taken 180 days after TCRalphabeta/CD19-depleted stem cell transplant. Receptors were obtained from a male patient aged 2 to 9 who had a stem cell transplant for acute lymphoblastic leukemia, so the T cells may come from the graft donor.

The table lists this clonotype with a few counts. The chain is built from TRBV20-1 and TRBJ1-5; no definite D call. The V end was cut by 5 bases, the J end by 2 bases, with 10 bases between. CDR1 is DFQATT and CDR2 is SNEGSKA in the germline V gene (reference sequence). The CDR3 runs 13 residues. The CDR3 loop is CSAPLQGNQPQHF. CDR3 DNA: TGCAGTGCTCCCTTGCAGGGCAATCAGCCCCAGCATTTT.

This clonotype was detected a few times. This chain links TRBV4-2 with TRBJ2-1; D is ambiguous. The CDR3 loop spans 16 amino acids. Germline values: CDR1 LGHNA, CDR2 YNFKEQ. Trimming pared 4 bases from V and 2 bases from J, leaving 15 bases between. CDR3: CASSRAFSHPYNEQFF. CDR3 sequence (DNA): TGTGCCAGCAGCCGGGCCTTTTCTCACCCCTACAATGAGCAGTTCTTC.